Each of the 22 T cell receptor beta chains below was sequenced from the same sample in a study of CD8+CD57+ T cells in acquired aplastic anemia. For CDR3 and TCR beta VDJ profiling, genomic DNA was the template used. MiXCR was run by TCRdb on the reads, yielding one entry per CDR3 protein. This table holds approximately 170,000 distinct CDR3 sequences, about 60% found once. Sequencing was done on a sample of sorted CD4+, CD8+, or CD8+CD57+ T cells (not recorded which) from PBMCs. The receptors stem from a human donor in good health.

V and J are TRBV20-1 and TRBJ2-7; 9 bases agree with TRBD1. V gave up 6 bases and J gave up 2 bases; unmatched junction bases: 8. The CDR3 extends over 14 amino acids. Germline CDR1 reads DFQATT; CDR2 reads SNEGSKA (reference sequence). In DNA, the CDR3 is TGCAGTGCCAGACTGGGGGACAGGGCCTACGAGCAGTACTTC. It is translated as CSARLGDRAYEQYF.

This clonotype was detected many times. This sequence joins TRBV6-2 or TRBV6-3 and TRBJ2-7; no definite D call. The germline V gene has CDR1 MNHEY and CDR2 SVGEGT. The CDR3 length is 16 residues. V was shortened by 7 bases and J by 4 bases, with 23 bases between the two germline ends. CDR3 in DNA: TGTGCCAGCACCACGGCACCGTTTCACACTCGATACGAGCAGTACTTC. Protein sequence: CASTTAPFHTRYEQYF.

V and J are TRBV7-9 and TRBJ1-3, with D unclear. CDR1 and CDR2 (germline): SEHNR, FQNEAQ (reference sequence). V shed 5 bases and J shed 0 bases, with 8 bases lying between them. CDR3 length: 14 residues. CDR3 nucleotide sequence: TGTGCCAGCAGCCCAGCTGCCTCTGGAAACACCATATATTTT. Its translation: CASSPAASGNTIYF.

The chain joins TRBV29-1 to TRBJ2-3; D tentatively fits TRBD1 or TRBD2 (5 bases each). There are 14 residues in the CDR3. The germline gives CDR1 SQVTM, CDR2 ANQGSEA. V lost 1 base and J lost 1, with 9 bases in between. Written as DNA, the CDR3 is TGCAGCGTTGAAGGAGGGGCTGGCACAGATACGCAGTATTTT. Translating it yields CSVEGGAGTDTQYF.

V and J are TRBV5-1 and TRBJ1-3; D gene uncertain. CDR1 is SGHRS, CDR2 YFSETQ, per germline. Trimming cost V 4 bases and J 3 bases, with 11 bases left between them. The CDR3 runs 14 residues. CDR3 DNA: TGCGCCAGCAGCCCCTCCTTGGTTGGAAACACCATATATTTT. Encoded protein: CASSPSLVGNTIYF. The full variable domain, rest sourced from reference TRBV5-1 and TRBJ1-3, is KAGVTQTPRYLIKTRGQQVTLSCSPISGHRSVSWYQQTPGQGLQFLFEYFSETQRNKGNFPGRFSGRQFSNSRSEMNVSTLELGDSALYLCASSPSLVGNTIYFGEGSWLTVV.

V gene TRBV6-4 combines with J gene TRBJ2-5; D possibly matches TRBD1 or TRBD2 (6 bases each). With 4 bases removed from V and 9 bases from J, the gap between germline ends came to 15 bases. The germline gives CDR1 MRHNA, CDR2 SNTAGT. The CDR3 loop spans 13 amino acids. CDR3 sequence: CASSGGASQPQYF. In DNA, the CDR3 is TGTGCCAGCAGTGGGGGGGCAAGTCAGCCCCAGTACTTC.

This clonotype was found many times. This rearrangement joins TRBV14 to TRBJ2-3; possible D gene TRBD1, 6 bases. This CDR3 is built from 15 residues. Looked up from germline, CDR1 is SGHDN and CDR2 is FVKESK. V was cut by 1 base and J by 1 base, with 9 bases left in between. Here the CDR3 reads CASSQVGGGTDTQYF. CDR3 DNA sequence: TGTGCCAGCAGCCAAGTAGGGGGAGGCACAGATACGCAGTATTTT.

This sequence joins TRBV2 and TRBJ2-2; D gene uncertain. Trimming took 4 bases from V and 1 from J, leaving 10 bases between them. The germline CDR1 and CDR2 sequences are SNHLY and FYNNEI. This CDR3 contains 15 residues. CDR3 in DNA: TGTGCCAGCAGTGGGGGTAGGGAGAACACCGGGGAGCTGTTTTTT. Translated: CASSGGRENTGELFF.

This clonotype was seen repeatedly, ten times or more. The chain is built from TRBV9 and TRBJ1-3; 11 positions agree with TRBD1. The CDR3 has 16 residues. The V gene end was trimmed by 3 bases and the J gene end by 4 bases; junction bases not matched to a gene: 6. From germline, CDR1 is SGDLS and CDR2 YYNGEE. CDR3 sequence: CASSEGTGGLGNTIYF. The CDR3 DNA reads TGTGCCAGCAGCGAAGGGACAGGGGGATTGGGAAACACCATATATTTT.

The CDR3 here is CASMALVGTMNTEAFF. For the CDR3, the DNA is TGTGCCAGTATGGCACTGGTCGGGACCATGAACACTGAAGCTTTCTTT. The rearrangement joins TRBV19 to TRBJ1-1, with a tentative D call TRBD1 (5 bases). The germline V gene encodes CDR1 LNHDA and CDR2 SQIVND (reference sequence). The CDR3 spans 16 residues. The germline V and J ends were trimmed by 7 bases and 0 bases, with 18 bases remaining between them.

The chain recombines TRBV7-8 with TRBJ2-7; D perhaps matches TRBD2 (6 bases). Deletions cut 4 bases from V and 3 bases from J, with 10 bases between. From germline, CDR1 is SGHVS and CDR2 FQNEAQ. This CDR3 has 13 residues. Here the CDR3 DNA reads TGTGCCAGCAGCTCCGGACTATACTACGAGCAGTACTTC. It is translated as CASSSGLYYEQYF.

The CDR3 region has the DNA TGTGCCAGCAGCCCGAGAGGGGAGGGGGCATATGGCTACACCTTC. Translating it yields CASSPRGEGAYGYTF. The genes are TRBV9 and TRBJ1-2; 7 bases line up with TRBD1. This CDR3 is 15 amino acids long. J lost 5 bases, V lost 4 bases, and 11 bases had no gene match. CDR1 and CDR2 from the germline V gene are SGDLS and YYNGEE.

The chain joins TRBV24-1 to TRBJ2-2; the D is unclear. Trimming took off 2 bases at V and 6 bases at J, with 0 bases between the two ends. Germline V gives CDR1 KGHDR, CDR2 SFDVKD. The CDR3 length is 11 residues. The CDR3 region is CATSDSGELFF. In DNA, the CDR3 is TGTGCCACCAGTGATTCCGGGGAGCTGTTTTTT.

This clonotype showed up just a few times. The chain is built from TRBV5-1 and TRBJ1-5; D is possibly TRBD1 (5 bases). Per the germline V gene, CDR1 is SGHRS and CDR2 is YFSETQ. V was shortened by 4 bases and J by 0 bases, with 14 bases between the two germline ends. The CDR3 length is 16 residues. Written as DNA, the CDR3 is TGCGCCAGCAGCACCGGAGGGGCAAGTAGCAATCAGCCCCAGCATTTT. Its translation is CASSTGGASSNQPQHF.

V gene TRBV4-1 combines with J gene TRBJ1-2, with 11 bases aligning to TRBD1. The V and J ends lost 4 bases and 3 bases, in that order; junction bases with no gene match: 4. The CDR3 spans 15 residues. Germline lookup yields CDR1 MGHRA and CDR2 YSYEKL. CDR3: CASSPGQGADYGYTF. The CDR3 nucleotides are TGCGCCAGCAGCCCCGGACAGGGGGCCGACTATGGCTACACCTTC.

This clonotype was detected ten times or more. The V call is TRBV6-1, the J call TRBJ2-7, with 8 bases that match TRBD1. Germline V gene lookup returns CDR1 MNHNS and CDR2 SASEGT. Trimming took 1 base from V and 2 from J; bases not matched to a gene: 4. This CDR3 comprises 15 residues. This CDR3 reads CASSEVTGDPYEQYF. In DNA form, the CDR3 reads TGTGCCAGCAGTGAAGTGACAGGGGACCCCTACGAGCAGTACTTC.

A note on this clonotype: This sequence may be a read error, since a much larger clone differs from it by one base. The CDR3 sequence: CASSLWGVGQVNTEAFF. The CDR3 DNA follows: TGTGCCAGCAGCTTATGGGGTGTAGGACAGGTGAACACTGAAGCTTTCTTT. The rearrangement uses TRBV11-2 and TRBJ1-1; TRBD1 aligns across 7 bases. The CDR3 has 17 amino acids. The junction had 9 bases not matched to a gene; V was cut back by 2 bases and J by 0 bases. Germline loops: CDR1 SGHAT, CDR2 FQNNGV.

A word on this clonotype: This may be a read error, as it is one base from a much larger clone. The chain carries TRBV6-6 and TRBJ1-1; 10 nucleotides align to TRBD1. The CDR3 length is 16 residues. The germline V gene has CDR1 MNHNY and CDR2 SVGAGI (reference sequence). DNA of the CDR3: TGTGCCAGCAGTTACCTCGGGACAGGGGAAAACATTGAAGCTTTCTTT. It yields the protein CASSYLGTGENIEAFF.

V gene TRBV29-1 combines with J gene TRBJ2-1, with D hard to call. The CDR3 has 13 residues. Trimming cost V 3 bases and J 2 bases, with 8 bases left between them. Germline V lookup: CDR1 SQVTM, CDR2 ANQGSEA. The chain's CDR3 is CSVEGWTYNEQFF. Here the CDR3 DNA reads TGCAGCGTTGAGGGGTGGACCTACAATGAGCAGTTCTTC.

This clonotype was found once. The rearrangement links TRBV24-1 to TRBJ2-2, with D uncertain. CDR3 length equals 12 residues. Trimming cost V 4 bases and J 8 bases, with 7 bases left between them. Looked up from germline, CDR1 is KGHDR and CDR2 is SFDVKD. This CDR3 reads CATSDPWGELFF. The CDR3 DNA reads TGTGCCACCAGTGACCCCTGGGGGGAGCTGTTTTTT.

In this sample, this clonotype turned up once. The CDR3 does not close with the conserved phenylalanine or tryptophan, likely indicating a read error. The rearrangement uses TRBV20-1 and TRBJ1-1; D is unresolved. There are 14 residues in the CDR3. Trimming took off 3 bases at V and 5 bases at J, with 16 bases between the two ends. Germline loops: CDR1 DFQATT, CDR2 SNEGSKA (reference sequence). The CDR3 is CSARFIGFGTEAFS. CDR3 DNA sequence: TGCAGTGCTAGGTTCATAGGGTTTGGAACTGAAGCTTTCTCT.

This clonotype was detected a few times. CDR3 in DNA: TGTGCCAGCAGCGCCCGACAGGGTGGCTATGGCTACACCTTC. Translating gives CASSARQGGYGYTF. The chain has TRBV9 and TRBJ1-2; TRBD1 matches 7 bases. V shed 3 bases and J 4 bases; nucleotides not matched to a gene: 6. The CDR3 is made up of 14 amino acids. Germline CDR1 SGDLS, CDR2 YYNGEE.